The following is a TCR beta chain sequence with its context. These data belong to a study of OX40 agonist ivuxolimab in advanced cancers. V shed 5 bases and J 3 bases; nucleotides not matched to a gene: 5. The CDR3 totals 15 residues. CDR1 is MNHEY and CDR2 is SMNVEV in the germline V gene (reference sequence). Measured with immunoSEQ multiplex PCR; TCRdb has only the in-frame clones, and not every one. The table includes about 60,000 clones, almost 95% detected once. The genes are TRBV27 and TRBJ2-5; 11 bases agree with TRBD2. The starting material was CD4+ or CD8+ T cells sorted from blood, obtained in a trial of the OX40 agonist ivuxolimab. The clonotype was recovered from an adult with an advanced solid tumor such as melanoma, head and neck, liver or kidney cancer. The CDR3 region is CASSPGLAGKETQYF. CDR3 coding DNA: TGTGCCAGCAGTCCCGGACTAGCGGGCAAAGAGACCCAGTACTTC.